Listed below are T cell receptor beta chains from one sample, sequenced in a study of blood T cell repertoires in COVID-19. The method was immunoSEQ multiplex PCR; TCRdb's version includes in-frame clones alone and lacks a portion of them. The sample lists about 150,000 clones; more than 65% were seen once. What was sequenced was peripheral blood. These receptors all come from an elderly woman with active or convalescent COVID-19. Each CDR3 is given with its conserved first and last residue. Each record gives: clone size, J gene, V gene, D gene, CDR3 DNA, CDR3 protein. D genes are given only for firm matches. Clone size, where shown, is once, few, many, or a class for clones that have expanded.

>NA|TRBJ2-1|TRBV14|NA
TGTGCCAGCAGCCCTAAAGAATTCTTC
CASSPKEFF
>NA|TRBJ2-3|TRBV6-5|TRBD2
TGTGCCAGCAGTCCCGGGACTAGCGGACTTACGCAGTATTTT
CASSPGTSGLTQYF
>NA|TRBJ2-1|TRBV6-4|NA
TGTGCCAGCAGTGGCCGCGGGACTCGTTACAATGAGCAGTTCTTC
CASSGRGTRYNEQFF
>NA|TRBJ2-7|TRBV28|NA
TGTGCCAGCACCCGGGGGGCGACAGGCGGCTACGAGCAGTACTTC
CASTRGATGGYEQYF
>NA|TRBJ1-2|TRBV15|TRBD1
TGTGCCACCAGCCCCGGGACAGAGAGATCGAGGGGCTACACCTTC
CATSPGTERSRGYTF
>NA|TRBJ1-1|TRBV5-1|NA
TGCGCCAGCAGCTTGGCCGACAGATACACTGAAGCTTTCTTT
CASSLADRYTEAFF
>NA|TRBJ2-7|TRBV12-3/TRBV12-4|NA
TGTGCCAGCAGTTTAAGTAGCACCGAGCAGTACTTC
CASSLSSTEQYF
>NA|TRBJ1-1|TRBV4-2|TRBD1
TGTGCCAGCAGCCCAGGACAGGGGGCTACCGGCACTGAAGCTTTCTTT
CASSPGQGATGTEAFF
>NA|TRBJ1-2|TRBV7-3|NA
TGTGCCAGCTCCAGCGGGGGAAACTATGGCTACACCTTC
CASSSGGNYGYTF
>NA|TRBJ2-2|TRBV9|TRBD2
TGTGCCAGCAATAAAAGACTAGCGGCGAACACCGGGGAGCTGTTTTTT
CASNKRLAANTGELFF
>once|TRBJ1-2|TRBV6-5|TRBD1
TGTGCCAGCAGCCAGGACAGGGGGCCTTGGGGCTACACCTTC
CASSQDRGPWGYTF
>NA|TRBJ2-1|TRBV19|TRBD2
TGTGCCAGTAGCTTCGGCGCTGAACCGGGACTAGCGGGAGGACGGTTTGTCGATGAGCAGTTCTTC
CASSFGAEPGLAGGRFVDEQFF
>once|TRBJ1-5|TRBV6-5|TRBD1
TGTGCCAGCAGTAGCCGGGACAGGGTTCAGCCCCAGCATTTT
CASSSRDRVQPQHF
>NA|TRBJ2-7|TRBV19|NA
TGTGCCAGTACTCCACTTGCGGGGAGCTACGAGCAGTACTTC
CASTPLAGSYEQYF
>NA|TRBJ1-5|TRBV19|TRBD1
TGTGCCAGTACCCCGGGACAGGGGGCCAGACAGCCCCAGCATTTT
CASTPGQGARQPQHF
>few|TRBJ2-1|TRBV1|NA
TGCACCAGCACGGAGGAGGGCAATGAGCAGTTCTTC
CTSTEEGNEQFF
>NA|TRBJ1-3|TRBV7-3|TRBD1
TGTGCCAGCAGCTCGACAGGGTCTGGAAACACCATATATTTT
CASSSTGSGNTIYF
>NA|TRBJ2-3|TRBV19|NA
TGTGCCAGTACCACCATGCGGGGCACAGATACGCAGTATTTT
CASTTMRGTDTQYF
>few|TRBJ1-5|TRBV30|TRBD1
TGTGCCTGGAGTCGGGACAGGGGATGGGTTCAGCCCCAGCATTTT
CAWSRDRGWVQPQHF
>NA|TRBJ2-5|TRBV7-9|TRBD2
TGTGCCAGCAGCTGGCTAGCGGGGGTCAAAGAGACCCAGTACTTC
CASSWLAGVKETQYF
>NA|TRBJ1-4|TRBV19|NA
TGTGCCAGTAGTCCACGGGATATAAATTATGAAAAACTGTTTTTT
CASSPRDINYEKLFF
>once|TRBJ1-1|TRBV5-3|NA
TGTGCCAGAAGTTATTGGGGGGTGAACACTGAAGCTTTCTTT
CARSYWGVNTEAFF
>NA|TRBJ1-2|TRBV30|NA
TGTGCCTGGACGCGACAGACAGGACTCTATGGCTACACCTTC
CAWTRQTGLYGYTF
>NA|TRBJ1-5|TRBV6-6|TRBD1
TGTGCCAGCAGTTCCTTGACAGGGTCCAATCAGCCCCAGCATTTT
CASSSLTGSNQPQHF
>NA|TRBJ2-7|TRBV9|NA
TGTGCCAGCAGCGTGAGTCGGACTTCCTACGAGCAGTACTTC
CASSVSRTSYEQYF
>NA|TRBJ2-7|TRBV27|TRBD2
TGTGCCAGCAGTTTCCGCCGATCCGGGACTAGCGCCTACGAGCAGTACTTC
CASSFRRSGTSAYEQYF
>NA|TRBJ2-7|TRBV6-1|TRBD2
TGTGCCAGCAGTGAACCCCGGGGGGCCTACGAGCAGTACTTC
CASSEPRGAYEQYF
>NA|TRBJ1-2|TRBV3-1/TRBV3-2|TRBD1
TGTGCCAGCAGCCAAGATCTCGGGACAGTCTATGGCTACACCTTC
CASSQDLGTVYGYTF
>once|TRBJ2-7|TRBV5-1|TRBD2
TGCGCCAGCACCGGGACTAGCGAGGGCGAGCAGTACTTC
CASTGTSEGEQYF
>NA|TRBJ1-2|TRBV7-9|NA
TGTGCCAGCAGCTCCGACTCCTATGGCTACACCTTC
CASSSDSYGYTF
>NA|TRBJ1-3|TRBV7-6|NA
TGTGCCAGCAGCTTATTGAGACTGACCTCTGGAAACACCATATATTTT
CASSLLRLTSGNTIYF
>NA|TRBJ2-7|TRBV2|NA
TGTGCCAGCAGTGGCGTCTACGAGCAGTACTTC
CASSGVYEQYF
>NA|TRBJ2-2|TRBV9|NA
TGTGCCAGCAGCGTACAGGGGCACTCGAACACCGGGGAGCTGTTTTTT
CASSVQGHSNTGELFF
>NA|TRBJ1-2|TRBV25-1|TRBD1
TGTGCCAGCAGCCCACAGGGGCAGGTGAACTATGGCTACACCTTC
CASSPQGQVNYGYTF
>NA|TRBJ1-6|TRBV27|TRBD1
TGTGCCAGCAGCCAGGGGGGTGATTCACCCCTCCACTTT
CASSQGGDSPLHF
>NA|TRBJ1-1|TRBV5-1|TRBD1
TGCGCCAGCAGTTATACAGGGGTAGACACTGAAGCTTTCTTT
CASSYTGVDTEAFF
>NA|TRBJ1-5|TRBV6-1|NA
TGTGCCAGCAGTGAAACCGACAGCGGGCAGCCCCAGCATTTT
CASSETDSGQPQHF
>once|TRBJ1-2|TRBV2|NA
TGTGCCAGCAGTGTGTCTCCGGCAGGTACCAACTATGGCTACACCTTC
CASSVSPAGTNYGYTF
>NA|TRBJ1-2|TRBV6-1|NA
TGTGCCAGCAGTGAAGGCCCCGGGAACAGCTATGGCTACACCTTC
CASSEGPGNSYGYTF
>NA|TRBJ1-1|TRBV7-9|NA
TGTGCCAGCAGCTTAGCAGAGGCTTCCACTGAAGCTTTCTTT
CASSLAEASTEAFF
>few|TRBJ1-2|TRBV28|NA
TGTGCCAGCTGGATTGGGGGGCGGGGGAGCGGCTACACCTTC
CASWIGGRGSGYTF
>NA|TRBJ2-2|TRBV23-1|TRBD1
TGCGCCAGCAGTCTCCCGGGACAGGGGGCATCGGCCACCGGGGAGCTGTTTTTT
CASSLPGQGASATGELFF
>NA|TRBJ1-1|TRBV5-1|NA
TGCGCCAGCAGCTCTACAGGAGCTAACACTGAAGCTTTCTTT
CASSSTGANTEAFF
>NA|TRBJ2-1|TRBV20-1|NA
TGCAGTGCTAGTTTTCTAGGGACAAGCTACAATGAGCAGTTCTTC
CSASFLGTSYNEQFF
>NA|TRBJ1-2|TRBV7-8|NA
TGTGCCAGCAGCTTAAGGATCACAGACTATGGCTACACCTTC
CASSLRITDYGYTF
>NA|TRBJ2-3|TRBV10-3|NA
TGTGCCATCAGCCCCAATAGGGATCGGGGTACGCAGTATTTT
CAISPNRDRGTQYF
>NA|TRBJ2-1|TRBV14|TRBD2
TGTGCCAGCAGCCAAAAGGCGACTAGCGGATACAATGAGCAGTTCTTC
CASSQKATSGYNEQFF
>NA|TRBJ1-4|TRBV9|NA
TGTGCCAGCAGCGCCATGTCGGGGACTAATGAAAAACTGTTTTTT
CASSAMSGTNEKLFF
>NA|TRBJ2-3|TRBV23-1|NA
TGCGCCAGCAGTCAATATCAGGGGCCCACAGATACGCAGTATTTT
CASSQYQGPTDTQYF